Below are 11 T cell receptor beta chains sequenced from a single sample in a study of blood T cell repertoires in COVID-19. TCRdb's table, derived via immunoSEQ multiplex PCR, lists solely in-frame clones and lacks some. Found here are a few hundred thousand clones, 80% to 90% of them singletons; the top ten hold around 5.8%. The sequenced material came from peripheral blood. These receptor sequences come from a woman aged 45-60 years with COVID-19, enrolled during active disease.

J is TRBJ2-1 and V is TRBV11-2, with 9 bases matching TRBD2. This CDR3 has 19 residues. The V and J ends lost 1 base and 4 bases, in that order; junction bases with no gene match: 14. The V gene's germline CDR1 is SGHAT and CDR2 FQNNGV. The CDR3 region is CASSLGSLSGSFGYNEQFF. Written as DNA, the CDR3 is TGTGCCAGCAGCTTAGGGTCCCTTAGCGGGAGCTTTGGTTACAATGAGCAGTTCTTC.

This clone appeared many times. V usage is TRBV7-2 and J usage is TRBJ1-1; maybe TRBD1 (5 bases). The CDR3 consists of 15 residues. V lost 4 bases to trimming and J lost 3 bases, with 15 bases between them. CDR1 and CDR2 (germline): SGHTA, FQGNSA. CDR3 bases: TGTGCCAGCAGCTGGCGTCCAGGGCAGGACACTGAAGCTTTCTTT. Translated: CASSWRPGQDTEAFF.

There are a few counts of this clone. This sample also contains other DNA sequences that code for the same CDR3. The chain combines TRBV6-5 with TRBJ2-1, with a weak D call TRBD1 (6 bases). The V gene's germline CDR1 is MNHEY and CDR2 SVGAGI. The CDR3 covers 14 residues. Deletions cut 6 bases from V and 0 bases from J, with 9 bases between. The CDR3 DNA reads as TGTGCCAGCAGGACAGGAAGCTCCTACAATGAGCAGTTCTTC. It yields the protein CASRTGSSYNEQFF.

The chain couples TRBV29-1 to TRBJ2-5, with a weak D call TRBD2 (7 bases). Trimming shortened V by 7 bases and J by 3 bases, and 24 bases separated the two germline ends. The CDR3 loop spans 16 amino acids. CDR1 is SQVTM and CDR2 is ANQGSEA in the germline V gene. CDR3 bases: TGCAGCGCCCGAGAGGGGGGGGATCTTGCGGAAGAGACCCAGTACTTC. Its protein product is CSAREGGDLAEETQYF.

The V and J genes are TRBV4-1 and TRBJ2-1; 7 bases map to TRBD2. The CDR3 has 18 residues. V gave up 3 bases and J gave up 9 bases; unmatched junction bases: 20. Germline V CDR1 and CDR2: MGHRA, YSYEKL. The CDR3: CASSHPRKGSSGGIEQFF. CDR3 nucleotide sequence: TGCGCCAGCAGCCACCCAAGGAAGGGATCTAGCGGAGGGATTGAGCAGTTCTTC.

This clone has only one observation. This chain connects TRBV7-2 to TRBJ2-7; TRBD1 agrees at 7 bases. Per germline, CDR1 SGHTA and CDR2 FQGNSA. This CDR3 spans 15 amino acids. V shed 6 bases, J shed 3 bases, and the junction held 11 bases outside the gene matches. The CDR3 reads CASRSNRGEVYEQYF. As DNA, the CDR3 is TGTGCCAGCAGATCAAACAGGGGAGAAGTCTACGAGCAGTACTTC.

This chain joins TRBV19 and TRBJ1-6; tentatively, D is TRBD1 (6 bases). The germline V gene has CDR1 LNHDA and CDR2 SQIVND (reference sequence). Trimming removed 5 bases from V and 6 bases from J, with 17 bases in between. The CDR3 loop spans 16 amino acids. The CDR3 nucleotides are TGTGCCAGTAGTGCTACAGGGACGGTTGGTAATTCACCCCTCCACTTT. It yields the protein CASSATGTVGNSPLHF.

The chain joins TRBV24-1 to TRBJ2-1; TRBD1 matches at 7 bases. V gave up 5 bases and J gave up 9 bases; unmatched junction bases: 6. Germline V lookup: CDR1 KGHDR, CDR2 SFDVKD. This CDR3 spans 13 amino acids. Here the CDR3 DNA reads TGTGCCACCAGTGCCAGAGGACAGGTTGAGCAGTTCTTC. This encodes CATSARGQVEQFF.

CDR3 amino acids: CASSSRTGGIYEQYF. CDR3 sequence (DNA): TGCGCCAGCAGCTCTCGGACAGGAGGGATATACGAGCAGTACTTC. J is TRBJ2-7 and V is TRBV5-1, with D maybe TRBD1 (7 bases). The CDR3 consists of 15 residues. V was cut by 3 bases and J by 4 bases, with 17 bases left in between. Germline lookup yields CDR1 SGHRS and CDR2 YFSETQ. The full variable domain, rest sourced from reference TRBV5-1 and TRBJ2-7, is KAGVTQTPRYLIKTRGQQVTLSCSPISGHRSVSWYQQTPGQGLQFLFEYFSETQRNKGNFPGRFSGRQFSNSRSEMNVSTLELGDSALYLCASSSRTGGIYEQYFGPGTRLTVT.

This chain links TRBV30 with TRBJ1-1; D is unresolved. Germline-derived CDR1 and CDR2 are GTSNPN and SVGIG (reference sequence). V was pared by 4 bases and J by 8 bases, with 11 bases between. The CDR3 is 11 amino acids. The CDR3 region has the DNA TGTGCCTGGAATGATGGGCAAGAAGCTTTCTTT. It translates to CAWNDGQEAFF.

CDR3 in DNA: TGTGCCAGTAGTACAGGGGCTGCTGGCAATGAGCAGTTCTTC. This sequence encodes CASSTGAAGNEQFF. This rearrangement joins TRBV19 to TRBJ2-1; TRBD1 is a possible D gene (6 bases). The CDR3 runs 14 residues. Germline V lookup: CDR1 LNHDA, CDR2 SQIVND (reference sequence). Trimming took off 4 bases at V and 6 bases at J, with 13 bases between the two ends.